The clone carrying this T cell receptor (beta chain) has a handful of counts. Its antigen is undetermined. The CDR3 runs 15 residues. Germline values: CDR1 LGHNA, CDR2 YNFKEQ. J was trimmed by 4 bases and V by 1 base; bases with no gene match: 5. Naive CD4+ cells were CD45RA-selected; the remaining cells were memory. This sample stems from a study of shared clonotypes between healthy human individuals. At the level of the study: Every donor yielded three CD4 naive, three CD4 memory, two CD8 naive and one CD8 memory plate.

The test was conducted at deep level. The assay was immunoSEQ multiplex PCR, and TCRdb's table has in-frame clones only and misses some. The table records 2,500,000 or so clones, 93% of them present only once. General study findings and limits: It was the few donors that limited the genetic and exposure-history diversity represented.

The source is a man between 18 and 35 years old in good health. Some clones in this sample may be carry-over from other donors' samples. Sequenced: naive CD4+ T cells from PBMCs. This sample's subset: CD45RA+ positively selected. The chain couples TRBV4-2 to TRBJ1-1, with 8 bases that match TRBD1. CDR3 amino acids: CASSQVEGTGTEAFF. CDR3 sequence (DNA): TGTGCCAGCAGCCAAGTGGAGGGGACAGGCACTGAAGCTTTCTTT.